Each of the 21 T cell receptor beta chains below was sequenced from the same sample in a study of shared clonotypes between healthy human individuals. Using immunoSEQ multiplex PCR, the repertoire was profiled, and TCRdb retains in-frame clones only, with some absent. The sample includes about 1 million clones, about 74% of them seen just once. The sequenced material came from memory CD4+ T cells sorted from blood. Noted subset: CD45RA-negative fraction. These receptors originate from a man between 18 and 35 years old in good health.

The chain combines TRBV30 with TRBJ1-6; TRBD1 agrees at 8 bases. CDR1 is GTSNPN and CDR2 is SVGIG in the germline V gene (reference sequence). With 0 bases clipped from V and 9 bases from J, the junction kept 7 bases outside the gene matches. The CDR3 spans 15 residues. The CDR3 DNA follows: TGTGCCTGGAGTGTACCGGGACAGGTAGTTTCACCCCTCCACTTT. It yields the protein CAWSVPGQVVSPLHF.

The gene calls are TRBV28 and TRBJ2-5; 12 bases agree with TRBD2. Germline V gene sequence: CDR1 MDHEN, CDR2 SYDVKM. Unmatched junction bases numbered 6, after V lost 6 bases and J lost 4 bases. This CDR3 comprises 15 residues. This CDR3 is CASRPGLAGRETQYF. The DNA of the CDR3 is TGTGCCAGCAGACCCGGACTAGCGGGGCGAGAGACCCAGTACTTC.

This chain connects TRBV30 to TRBJ2-7; TRBD1 is a possible D gene (6 bases). CDR3 size: 17 residues. Germline-derived CDR1 and CDR2 are GTSNPN and SVGIG (reference sequence). V dropped 2 bases and J dropped 2 bases, with 22 bases sitting between them. This CDR3 is CAWSLPITGKRAYEQYF. CDR3 nucleotides: TGTGCCTGGAGTCTTCCCATCACAGGGAAAAGGGCCTACGAGCAGTACTTC.

The V gene is TRBV7-3, the J gene TRBJ2-5, with D uncertain. This CDR3 is built from 12 residues. CDR1 is SGHTA, CDR2 FQGTGA, per germline. V lost 5 bases and J 1 base, leaving 5 bases between the germline ends. Written as DNA, the CDR3 is TGTGCCAGCAGCAATTTCCAAGAGACCCAGTACTTC. This translates into CASSNFQETQYF.

This chain joins TRBV5-1 and TRBJ2-5; D unresolved. The CDR3 length is 11 residues. Germline CDR1 reads SGHRS; CDR2 reads YFSETQ. V dropped 0 bases and J dropped 9 bases, with 6 bases sitting between them. The CDR3 reads CASSLEAAQYF. Here the CDR3 DNA reads TGCGCCAGCAGCTTGGAGGCGGCCCAGTACTTC.

The rearrangement joins TRBV28 to TRBJ2-7, with no clear D. The V and J ends lost 9 bases and 3 bases respectively, with 6 bases between them. Germline V gives CDR1 MDHEN, CDR2 SYDVKM. This CDR3 spans 10 amino acids. CDR3 loop: CASMNYEQYF. Written as DNA, the CDR3 is TGTGCCAGTATGAACTACGAGCAGTACTTC. Drawing the rest from reference TRBV28 and TRBJ2-7, the complete variable domain is DVKVTQSSRYLVKRTGEKVFLECVQDMDHENMFWYRQDPGLGLRLIYFSYDVKMKEKGDIPEGYSVSREKKERFSLILESASTNQTSMYLCASMNYEQYFGPGTRLTVT.

This clone showed up just once. One base away lies a much larger clone, so this may be a sequencing read error. The chain uses TRBV7-6 and TRBJ2-3; D is unresolved. The CDR3 spans 12 residues. V lost 3 bases and J lost 1, with 2 bases in between. The germline CDR1 and CDR2 sequences are SGHVS and FNYEAQ. The CDR3, as DNA: TGTGCCAGCAGCTTCGGCACAGATACGCAGTATTTT. It yields the protein CASSFGTDTQYF.

This chain joins TRBV28 and TRBJ1-1; a possible D gene is TRBD1 (6 bases). CDR3 length: 16 amino acids. The germline V gene encodes CDR1 MDHEN and CDR2 SYDVKM. Deletions cut 1 base from V and 3 bases from J, with 15 bases between. CDR3 amino acids: CASSLSRGAGDTEAFF. In nucleotides, the CDR3 is TGTGCCAGCAGTTTATCACGGGGGGCCGGGGACACTGAAGCTTTCTTT.

This chain links TRBV2 with TRBJ1-5; D unresolved. The CDR3 is made up of 15 amino acids. V shed 1 base and J shed 7 bases, with 14 bases lying between them. Germline CDR1 reads SNHLY; CDR2 reads FYNNEI. CDR3 DNA: TGTGCCAGCAGTGAAGGCTACGGAGGACGGCAGCCCCAGCATTTT. Amino acid sequence: CASSEGYGGRQPQHF. The whole variable domain, remainder taken from reference TRBV2 and TRBJ1-5, is EPEVTQTPSHQVTQMGQEVILRCVPISNHLYFYWYRQILGQKVEFLVSFYNNEISEKSEIFDDQFSVERPDGSNFTLKIRSTKLEDSAMYFCASSEGYGGRQPQHFGDGTRLSIL.

With regard to this clone: Other DNA variants within this sample encode the same CDR3. The CDR3 loop is CASSVAATNEKLFF. The CDR3 nucleotides read TGTGCCAGCAGCGTAGCAGCAACTAATGAAAAACTGTTTTTT. This rearrangement joins TRBV9 to TRBJ1-4, with D unresolved. The germline V gene has CDR1 SGDLS and CDR2 YYNGEE. With 0 bases removed from V and 0 bases from J, the gap between germline ends came to 3 bases. This CDR3 is built from 14 residues.

This chain joins TRBV6-5 and TRBJ2-1; 7 nucleotides match TRBD1. The CDR3 spans 16 residues. Germline V gene data show CDR1 as MNHEY and CDR2 as SVGAGI. Unmatched junction bases numbered 8, after V lost 2 bases and J lost 4 bases. This CDR3 reads CASSYDGTDYYNEQFF. In DNA form, the CDR3 reads TGTGCCAGCAGTTACGATGGGACAGATTATTACAATGAGCAGTTCTTC.

This clone has a handful of counts. V gene TRBV19 combines with J gene TRBJ1-2; the match to TRBD1 covers 7 bases. J was trimmed by 8 bases and V by 0 bases; bases with no gene match: 6. This CDR3 has 14 residues. Germline V gene data show CDR1 as LNHDA and CDR2 as SQIVND (reference sequence). The CDR3 DNA is TGTGCCAGTAGTATAGATATGACAGGGCTCGGCTACACCTTC. This codes for CASSIDMTGLGYTF.

This clone has only a few counts. Other DNA variants within this sample encode the same CDR3. This chain links TRBV19 with TRBJ2-7; 10 bases are shared with TRBD1. The CDR3 covers 12 residues. J lost 3 bases, V lost 9 bases, and 2 bases had no gene match. Looked up from germline, CDR1 is LNHDA and CDR2 is SQIVND (reference sequence). CDR3 sequence reads: CASGQGGYEQYF. The CDR3 coding sequence is TGTGCCAGCGGACAGGGGGGCTACGAGCAGTACTTC.

A single count supports this clone. This chain uses TRBV20-1 with TRBJ1-2; D is undetermined. Germline V gene sequence: CDR1 DFQATT, CDR2 SNEGSKA (reference sequence). Trimming took off 5 bases at V and 4 bases at J, with 8 bases between the two ends. CDR3 length equals 11 residues. The CDR3 here is CSARALYGYTF. CDR3 coding DNA: TGCAGTGCTCGGGCCCTCTATGGCTACACCTTC.

The CDR3 region is CASSLNNVGLAGSNEQFF. CDR3 in DNA: TGTGCCAGCAGCCTCAACAATGTGGGACTAGCGGGAAGCAATGAGCAGTTCTTC. The chain combines TRBV14 with TRBJ2-1; 13 nucleotides agree with TRBD2. V lost 4 bases, J lost 6 bases, and 12 bases stayed unmatched. The CDR3 has 18 residues. CDR1 and CDR2 from the germline V gene are SGHDN and FVKESK.

The chain employs TRBV5-6 and TRBJ1-6; TRBD1 matches at 9 bases. Germline V gives CDR1 SGHDT, CDR2 YYEEEE. The V segment lost 4 bases and the J segment 10 bases; nucleotides outside the gene matches: 6. CDR3 length equals 14 residues. The CDR3 DNA sequence: TGTGCCAGCAGCCAGGACAGGGGTGGATCACCCCTCCACTTT. Its translation: CASSQDRGGSPLHF.

CDR3 DNA: TGTGCCAGCTCCGGACCGTACCAAGAGACCCAGTACTTC. Encoded protein: CASSGPYQETQYF. The chain recombines TRBV28 with TRBJ2-5; D is unclear. From germline, CDR1 is MDHEN and CDR2 SYDVKM. V was cut by 8 bases and J by 0 bases, with 10 bases left in between. The CDR3 is made up of 13 amino acids.

V and J are TRBV5-1 and TRBJ2-3; D may correspond to TRBD1 or TRBD2 (5 bases each). The germline gives CDR1 SGHRS, CDR2 YFSETQ. V was cut by 0 bases and J by 0 bases, with 11 bases left in between. There are 16 residues in the CDR3. The CDR3: CASSLEGRTSTDTQYF. For the CDR3, the DNA is TGCGCCAGCAGCTTGGAGGGACGGACTAGCACAGATACGCAGTATTTT.

The J gene is TRBJ2-3, the V gene TRBV27, with 13 bases matching TRBD2. CDR1 is MNHEY and CDR2 is SMNVEV in the germline V gene (reference sequence). CDR3 length: 19 residues. V was pared by 0 bases and J by 2 bases, with 8 bases of the junction left unmatched. The CDR3 nucleotides are TGTGCCAGCAGTTTATCGATCCCCGGGACTAGCGGGGACACAGATACGCAGTATTTT. As protein: CASSLSIPGTSGDTDTQYF.

The rearrangement joins TRBV18 to TRBJ2-6; 9 bases are shared with TRBD1. The length of the CDR3 is 18 residues. Germline CDR1 and CDR2: KGHSH and LQKENI. Unmatched junction bases numbered 8, after V lost 3 bases and J lost 2 bases. The DNA for the CDR3 is TGTGCCAGCTCACCTCGTCCGGGACAGGGCCCTGGGGCCAACGTCCTGACTTTC. Translation: CASSPRPGQGPGANVLTF. The full variable domain, rest sourced from reference TRBV18 and TRBJ2-6, is NAGVMQNPRHLVRRRGQEARLRCSPMKGHSHVYWYRQLPEEGLKFMVYLQKENIIDESGMPKERFSAEFPKEGPSILRIQQVVRGDSAAYFCASSPRPGQGPGANVLTFGAGSRLTVL.

This clone was detected a few times. The chain joins TRBV9 to TRBJ1-2, with D maybe TRBD1 (5 bases). CDR3 length: 16 amino acids. Germline lookup yields CDR1 SGDLS and CDR2 YYNGEE. Trimming took 0 bases from V and 2 from J, leaving 14 bases between them. This chain's CDR3 is CASSVDPAAGNYGYTF. The CDR3 nucleotides are TGTGCCAGCAGCGTAGACCCTGCGGCAGGGAACTATGGCTACACCTTC.